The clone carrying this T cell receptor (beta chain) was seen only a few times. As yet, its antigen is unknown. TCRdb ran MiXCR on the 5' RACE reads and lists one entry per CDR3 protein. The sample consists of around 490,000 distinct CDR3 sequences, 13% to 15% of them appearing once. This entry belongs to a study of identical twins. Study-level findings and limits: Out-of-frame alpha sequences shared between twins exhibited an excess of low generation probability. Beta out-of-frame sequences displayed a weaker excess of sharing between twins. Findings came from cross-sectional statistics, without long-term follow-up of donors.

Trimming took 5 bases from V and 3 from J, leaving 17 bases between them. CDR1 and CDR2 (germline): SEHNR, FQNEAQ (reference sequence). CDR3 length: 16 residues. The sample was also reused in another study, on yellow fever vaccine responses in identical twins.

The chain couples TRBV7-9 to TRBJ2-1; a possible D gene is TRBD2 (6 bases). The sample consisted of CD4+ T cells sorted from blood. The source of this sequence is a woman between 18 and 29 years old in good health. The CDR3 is CASSVQAGRGYNEQFF. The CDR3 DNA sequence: TGTGCCAGCAGCGTGCAGGCCGGGCGGGGCTACAATGAGCAGTTCTTC.